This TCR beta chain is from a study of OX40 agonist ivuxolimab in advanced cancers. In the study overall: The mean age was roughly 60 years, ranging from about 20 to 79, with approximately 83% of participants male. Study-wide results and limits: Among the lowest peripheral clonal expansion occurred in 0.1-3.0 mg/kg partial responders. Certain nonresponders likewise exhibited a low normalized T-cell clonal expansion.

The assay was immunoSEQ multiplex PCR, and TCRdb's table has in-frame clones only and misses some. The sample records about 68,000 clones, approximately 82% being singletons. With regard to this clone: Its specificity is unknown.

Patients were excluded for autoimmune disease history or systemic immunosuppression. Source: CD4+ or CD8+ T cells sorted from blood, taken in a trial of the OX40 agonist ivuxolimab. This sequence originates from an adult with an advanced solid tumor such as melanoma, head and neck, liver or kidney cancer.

DNA of the CDR3: TGTGCCAGCAGCGCTGACCCGGGGGCCCCTGAAGCTTTCTTT. Translated, it gives CASSADPGAPEAFF. The rearrangement joins TRBV7-2 to TRBJ1-1; TRBD1 is a possible D gene (6 bases). The CDR3 covers 14 residues. Trimming removed 5 bases from V and 6 bases from J, with 16 bases in between. Germline assignment: CDR1 SGHTA and CDR2 FQGNSA.